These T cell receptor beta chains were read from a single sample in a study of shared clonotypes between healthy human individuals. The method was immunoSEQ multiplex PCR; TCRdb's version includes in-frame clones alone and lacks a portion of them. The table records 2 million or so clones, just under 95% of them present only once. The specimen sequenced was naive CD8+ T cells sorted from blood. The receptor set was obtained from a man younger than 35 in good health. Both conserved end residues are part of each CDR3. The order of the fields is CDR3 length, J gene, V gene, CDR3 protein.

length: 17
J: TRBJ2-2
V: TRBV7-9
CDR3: CASSPPKGQGNTGELFF

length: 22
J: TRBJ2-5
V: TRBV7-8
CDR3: CASSLDPLGDRDAQWGGETQYF

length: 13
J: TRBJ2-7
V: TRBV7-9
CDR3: CASSWTVAYEQYF

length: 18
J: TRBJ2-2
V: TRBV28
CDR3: CASSTSLIGGSNTGELFF

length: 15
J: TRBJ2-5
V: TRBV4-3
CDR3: CASSQDDREDETQYF

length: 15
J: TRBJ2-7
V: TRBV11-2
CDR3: CASSFRDRSSYEQYF

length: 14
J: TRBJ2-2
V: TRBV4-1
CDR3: CASSQGQNTGELFF

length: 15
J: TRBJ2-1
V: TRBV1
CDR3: CTSSRLCLRTVEQFF

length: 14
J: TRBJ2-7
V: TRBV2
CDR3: CASRGGRYSYEQYF

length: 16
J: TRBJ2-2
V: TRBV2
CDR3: CASSSRDRDLSGELFF

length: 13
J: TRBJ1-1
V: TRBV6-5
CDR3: CASSLGLNTEAFF

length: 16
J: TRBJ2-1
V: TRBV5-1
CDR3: CASSSTSGSSYNEQFF

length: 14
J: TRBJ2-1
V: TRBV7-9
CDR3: CASREVGSYNEQFF

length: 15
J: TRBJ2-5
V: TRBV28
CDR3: CASSFGGTRQETQYF

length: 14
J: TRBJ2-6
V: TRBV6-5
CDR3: CASHKLPGANVLTF

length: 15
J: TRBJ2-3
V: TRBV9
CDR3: CASSVFDGGTDTQYF

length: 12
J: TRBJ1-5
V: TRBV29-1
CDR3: CSVRGYNQPQHF

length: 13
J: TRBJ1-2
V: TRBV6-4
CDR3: CASSEFGRDGYTF

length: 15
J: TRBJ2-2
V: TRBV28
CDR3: CASRSGQANTGELFF

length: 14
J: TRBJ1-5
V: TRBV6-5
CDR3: CASRRAGGGQPQHF

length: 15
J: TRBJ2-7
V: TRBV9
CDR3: CASSVSAGGAYEQYF

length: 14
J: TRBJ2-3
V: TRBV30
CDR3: CAWSDGVSTDTQYF

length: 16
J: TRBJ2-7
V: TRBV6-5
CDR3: CASSYSKGTRTYEQYF